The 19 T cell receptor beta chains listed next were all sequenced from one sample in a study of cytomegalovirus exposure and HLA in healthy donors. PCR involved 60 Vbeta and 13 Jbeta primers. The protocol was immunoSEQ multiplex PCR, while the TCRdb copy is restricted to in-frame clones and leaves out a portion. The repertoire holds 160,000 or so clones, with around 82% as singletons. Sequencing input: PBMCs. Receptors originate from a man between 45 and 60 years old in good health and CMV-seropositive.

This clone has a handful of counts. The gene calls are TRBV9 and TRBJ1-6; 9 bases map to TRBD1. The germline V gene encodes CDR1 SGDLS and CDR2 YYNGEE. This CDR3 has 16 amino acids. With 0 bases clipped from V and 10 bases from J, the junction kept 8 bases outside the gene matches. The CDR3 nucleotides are TGTGCCAGCAGCGTAGAGGGACAGGGAGGAACATCACCCCTCCACTTT. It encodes CASSVEGQGGTSPLHF. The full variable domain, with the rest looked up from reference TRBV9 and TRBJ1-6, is DSGVTQTPKHLITATGQRVTLRCSPRSGDLSVYWYQQSLDQGLQFLIQYYNGEERAKGNILERFSAQQFPDLHSELNLSSLELGDSALYFCASSVEGQGGTSPLHFGNGTRLTVT.

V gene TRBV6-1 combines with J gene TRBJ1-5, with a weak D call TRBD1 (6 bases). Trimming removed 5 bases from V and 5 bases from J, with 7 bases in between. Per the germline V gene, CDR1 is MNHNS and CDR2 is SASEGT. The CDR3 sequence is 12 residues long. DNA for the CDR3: TGTGCCAGCAGTAACAGGGATCAGCCCCAGCATTTT. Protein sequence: CASSNRDQPQHF.

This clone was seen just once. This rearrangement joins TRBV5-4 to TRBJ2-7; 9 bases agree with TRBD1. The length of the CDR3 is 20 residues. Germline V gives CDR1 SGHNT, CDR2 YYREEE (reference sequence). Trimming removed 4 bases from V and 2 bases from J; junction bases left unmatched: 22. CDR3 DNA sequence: TGTGCCAGCAGCGATTGGGACAGGGCAACTTTGGAGCGGGGAACCTACGAGCAGTACTTC. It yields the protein CASSDWDRATLERGTYEQYF.

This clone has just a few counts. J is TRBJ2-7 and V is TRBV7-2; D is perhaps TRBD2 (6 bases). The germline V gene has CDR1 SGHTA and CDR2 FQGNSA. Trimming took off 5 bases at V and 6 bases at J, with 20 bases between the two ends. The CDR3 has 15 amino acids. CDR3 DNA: TGTGCCAGCAGCCTCTTTTCCGGACTAAATTCCGAGCAGTACTTC. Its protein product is CASSLFSGLNSEQYF.

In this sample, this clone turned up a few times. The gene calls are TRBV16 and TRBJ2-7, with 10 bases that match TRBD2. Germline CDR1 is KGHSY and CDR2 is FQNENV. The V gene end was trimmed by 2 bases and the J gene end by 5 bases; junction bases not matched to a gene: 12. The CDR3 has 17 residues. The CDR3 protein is CASSQVGGTSVNNEQYF. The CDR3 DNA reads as TGTGCCAGCAGCCAAGTCGGGGGGACTAGCGTAAATAACGAGCAGTACTTC.

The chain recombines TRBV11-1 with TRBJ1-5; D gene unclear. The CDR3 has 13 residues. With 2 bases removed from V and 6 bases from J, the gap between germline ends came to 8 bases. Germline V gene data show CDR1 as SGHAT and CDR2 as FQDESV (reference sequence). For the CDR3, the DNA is TGTGCCAGCAGCTTAAATCCGCGTCAGCCCCAGCATTTT. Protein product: CASSLNPRQPQHF.

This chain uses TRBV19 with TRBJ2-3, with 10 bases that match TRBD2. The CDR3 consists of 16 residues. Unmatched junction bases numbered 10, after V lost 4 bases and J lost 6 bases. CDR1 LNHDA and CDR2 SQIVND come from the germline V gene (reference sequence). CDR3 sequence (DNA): TGTGCCAGTAGTAAGGGGCAGCGGGGGGGAGCCGATACGCAGTATTTT. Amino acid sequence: CASSKGQRGGADTQYF.

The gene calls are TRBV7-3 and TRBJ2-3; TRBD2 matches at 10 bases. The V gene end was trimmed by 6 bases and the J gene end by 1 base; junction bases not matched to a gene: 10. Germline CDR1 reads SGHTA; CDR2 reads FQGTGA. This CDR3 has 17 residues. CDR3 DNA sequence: TGTGCCAGCAGTCCGCCTACAGCGGGAGGGCGCACAGATACGCAGTATTTT. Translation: CASSPPTAGGRTDTQYF. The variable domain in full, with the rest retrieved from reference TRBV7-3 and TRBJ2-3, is GAGVSQTPSNKVTEKGKYVELRCDPISGHTALYWYRQSLGQGPEFLIYFQGTGAADDSGLPNDRFFAVRPEGSVSTLKIQRTERGDSAVYLCASSPPTAGGRTDTQYFGPGTRLTVL.

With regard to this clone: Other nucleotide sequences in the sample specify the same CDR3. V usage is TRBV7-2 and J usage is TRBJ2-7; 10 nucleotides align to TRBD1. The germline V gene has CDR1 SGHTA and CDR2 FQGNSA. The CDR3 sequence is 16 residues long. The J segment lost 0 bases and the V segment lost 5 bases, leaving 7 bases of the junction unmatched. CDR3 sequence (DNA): TGTGCCAGCAGCCGCACAGGGACAGGGGTCTCCTACGAGCAGTACTTC. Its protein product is CASSRTGTGVSYEQYF.

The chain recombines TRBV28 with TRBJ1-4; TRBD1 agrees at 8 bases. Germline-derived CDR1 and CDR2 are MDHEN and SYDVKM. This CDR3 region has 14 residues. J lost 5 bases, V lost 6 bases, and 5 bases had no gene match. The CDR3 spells CASRTGAANEKLFF. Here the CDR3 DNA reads TGTGCCAGCAGGACAGGGGCCGCCAATGAAAAACTGTTTTTT.

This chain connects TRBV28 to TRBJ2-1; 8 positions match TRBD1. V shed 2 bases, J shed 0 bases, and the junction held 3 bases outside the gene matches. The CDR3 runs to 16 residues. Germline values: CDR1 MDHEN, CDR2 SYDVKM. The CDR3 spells CASSLAGGASYNEQFF. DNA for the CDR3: TGTGCCAGCAGTTTAGCAGGGGGCGCCTCCTACAATGAGCAGTTCTTC.

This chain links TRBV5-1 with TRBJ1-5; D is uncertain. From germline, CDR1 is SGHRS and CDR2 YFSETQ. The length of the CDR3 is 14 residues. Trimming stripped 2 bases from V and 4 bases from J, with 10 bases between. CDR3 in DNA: TGCGCCAGCAGCTTACATGGCGGGAATCAGCCCCAGCATTTT. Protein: CASSLHGGNQPQHF.

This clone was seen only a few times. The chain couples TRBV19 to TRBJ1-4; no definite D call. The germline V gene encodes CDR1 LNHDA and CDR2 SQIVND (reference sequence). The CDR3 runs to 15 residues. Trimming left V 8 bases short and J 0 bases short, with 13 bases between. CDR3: CASSLEGATNEKLFF. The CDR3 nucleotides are TGTGCCAGTTCATTAGAGGGTGCAACTAATGAAAAACTGTTTTTT.

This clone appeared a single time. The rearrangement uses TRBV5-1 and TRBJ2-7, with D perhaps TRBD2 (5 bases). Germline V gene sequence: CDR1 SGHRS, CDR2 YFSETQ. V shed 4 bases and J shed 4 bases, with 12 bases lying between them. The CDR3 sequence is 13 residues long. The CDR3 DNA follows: TGCGCCAGCAGCCTCGGGATACTTTACGAGCAGTACTTC. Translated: CASSLGILYEQYF.

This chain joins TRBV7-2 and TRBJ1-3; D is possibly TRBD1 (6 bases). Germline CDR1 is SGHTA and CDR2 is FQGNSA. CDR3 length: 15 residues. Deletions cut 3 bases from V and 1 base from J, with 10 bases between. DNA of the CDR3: TGTGCCAGCAGCTTGATACAGGGTTCTGGAAACACCATATATTTT. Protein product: CASSLIQGSGNTIYF.

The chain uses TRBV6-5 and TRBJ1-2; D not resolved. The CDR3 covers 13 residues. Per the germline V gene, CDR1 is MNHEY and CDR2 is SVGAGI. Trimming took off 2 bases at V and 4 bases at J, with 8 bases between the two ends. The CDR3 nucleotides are TGTGCCAGCAGTTACGAGGGAACCTATGGCTACACCTTC. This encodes CASSYEGTYGYTF.

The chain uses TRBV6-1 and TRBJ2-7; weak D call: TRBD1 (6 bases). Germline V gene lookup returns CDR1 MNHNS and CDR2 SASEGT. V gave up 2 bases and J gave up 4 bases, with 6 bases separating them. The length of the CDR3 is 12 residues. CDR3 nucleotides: TGTGCCAGCAGTGAACAGGGGTACGAGCAGTACTTC. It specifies CASSEQGYEQYF.

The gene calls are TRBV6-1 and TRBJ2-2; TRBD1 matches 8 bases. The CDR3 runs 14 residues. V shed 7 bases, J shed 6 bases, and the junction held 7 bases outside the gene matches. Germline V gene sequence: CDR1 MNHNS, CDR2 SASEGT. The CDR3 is CASTARTGSGELFF. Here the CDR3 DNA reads TGTGCCAGCACTGCCAGGACAGGGTCCGGGGAGCTGTTTTTT.

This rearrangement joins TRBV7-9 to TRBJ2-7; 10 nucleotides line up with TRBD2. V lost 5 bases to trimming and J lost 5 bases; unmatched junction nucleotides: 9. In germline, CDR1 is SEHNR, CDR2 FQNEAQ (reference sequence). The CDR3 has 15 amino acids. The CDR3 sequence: CASSPVSGRPHEQYF. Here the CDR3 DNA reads TGTGCCAGCAGCCCAGTTAGCGGGAGGCCTCACGAGCAGTACTTC.